This TCR beta chain was found in a study of human T cells and chemical hapten exposure. Study-wide results and limits: High-frequency TCRs, those above 1 in 1000, stayed the same after DPC sensitization.

V was clipped by 2 bases and J by 7 bases; unmatched bases: 7. The CDR3 runs to 16 residues. Germline values: CDR1 MGHDK, CDR2 SYGVNS. The library tagged individual cDNA molecules with unique molecular identifiers. A single record per CDR3 protein comes from TCRdb applying MiXCR to the RACE reads. Of approximately 45,000 distinct CDR3 sequences listed, 4.3% are singletons. To note about this clonotype: What it binds is unknown.

Documented time point: healthy volunteer bleed at 2 weeks. The authors' total RNA extraction used unfractionated whole blood. The sequence was obtained from a female donor in good health. Some clones in this sample may be carry-over from other donors' samples. This sequence joins TRBV25-1 and TRBJ2-2; 10 bases are shared with TRBD1. Specimen: whole blood. The DNA for the CDR3 is TGTGCCAGCAGTGAACAGACAGGGGGCGTAGGCGGGGAGCTGTTTTTT. Protein sequence: CASSEQTGGVGGELFF.